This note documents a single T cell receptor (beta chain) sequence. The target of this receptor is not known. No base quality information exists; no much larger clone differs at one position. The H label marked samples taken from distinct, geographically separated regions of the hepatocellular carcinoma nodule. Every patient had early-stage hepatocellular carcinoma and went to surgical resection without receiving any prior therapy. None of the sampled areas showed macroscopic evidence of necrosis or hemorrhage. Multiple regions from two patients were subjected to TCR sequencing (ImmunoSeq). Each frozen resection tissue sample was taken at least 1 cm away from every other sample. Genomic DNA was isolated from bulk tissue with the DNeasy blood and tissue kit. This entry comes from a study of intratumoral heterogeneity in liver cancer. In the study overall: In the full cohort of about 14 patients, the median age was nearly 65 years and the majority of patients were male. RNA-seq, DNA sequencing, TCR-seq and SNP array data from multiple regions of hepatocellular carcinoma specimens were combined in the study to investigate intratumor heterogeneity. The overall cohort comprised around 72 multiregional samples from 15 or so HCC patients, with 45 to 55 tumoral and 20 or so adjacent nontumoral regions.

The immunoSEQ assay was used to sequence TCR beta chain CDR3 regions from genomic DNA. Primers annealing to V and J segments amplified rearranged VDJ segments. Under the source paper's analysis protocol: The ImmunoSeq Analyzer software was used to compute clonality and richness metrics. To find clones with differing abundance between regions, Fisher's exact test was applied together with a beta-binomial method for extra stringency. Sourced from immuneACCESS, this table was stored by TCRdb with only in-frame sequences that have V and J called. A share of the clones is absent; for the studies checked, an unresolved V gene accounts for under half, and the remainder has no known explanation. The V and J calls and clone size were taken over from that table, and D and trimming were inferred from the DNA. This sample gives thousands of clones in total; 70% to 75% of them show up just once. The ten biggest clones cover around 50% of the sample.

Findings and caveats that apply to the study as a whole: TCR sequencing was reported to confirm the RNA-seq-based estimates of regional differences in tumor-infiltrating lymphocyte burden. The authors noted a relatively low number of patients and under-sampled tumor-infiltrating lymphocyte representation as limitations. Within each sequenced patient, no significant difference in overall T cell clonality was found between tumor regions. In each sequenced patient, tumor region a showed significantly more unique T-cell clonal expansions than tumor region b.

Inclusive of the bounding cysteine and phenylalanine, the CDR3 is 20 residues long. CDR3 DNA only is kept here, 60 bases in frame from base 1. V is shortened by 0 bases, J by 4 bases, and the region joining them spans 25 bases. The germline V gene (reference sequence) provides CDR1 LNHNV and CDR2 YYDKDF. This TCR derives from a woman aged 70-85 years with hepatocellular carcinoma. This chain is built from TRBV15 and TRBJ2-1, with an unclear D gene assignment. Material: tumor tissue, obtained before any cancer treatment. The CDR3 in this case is CATSRDLVNSRRNQYNEQFF. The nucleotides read TGTGCCACCAGCAGAGACCTTGTTAATTCCCGACGGAACCAATACAATGAGCAGTTCTTC.